Listed below are T cell receptor beta chains from one sample, sequenced in a study of blood T cell repertoires in COVID-19. The method was immunoSEQ multiplex PCR; TCRdb's version includes in-frame clones alone and lacks a portion of them. The top ten hold around 7.5% of the sample, which has about 240,000 clones, approximately 80% seen once. Material: peripheral blood. All receptors derive from an elderly woman with COVID-19, enrolled during active disease. Each CDR3 is given with its conserved first and last residue. A D gene is named only where the DNA matches it firmly. Size tells how often a clone was seen (once, few, many) or the class of an expanded clone, and some rows leave it out.

size: .; D: .; J: TRBJ1-2; V: TRBV27; DNA: TGTGCCAGCGCGGAGCAGAGCACTATGAGCTACACCTTC; CDR3: CASAEQSTMSYTF
size: .; D: TRBD1; J: TRBJ1-2; V: TRBV19; DNA: TGTGCCAGTAGCTTACAGGGGATTTTATCTGGCTACACCTTC; CDR3: CASSLQGILSGYTF
size: .; D: .; J: TRBJ2-2; V: TRBV5-1; DNA: TGCGCCAGCAGCTTCCTGACTAGTAGGAACACCGGGGAGCTGTTTTTT; CDR3: CASSFLTSRNTGELFF
size: once; D: .; J: TRBJ2-3; V: TRBV4-1; DNA: TGCGCCAGCAGCCAATCGACTTCCACAGATACGCAGTATTTT; CDR3: CASSQSTSTDTQYF
size: .; D: TRBD1; J: TRBJ1-2; V: TRBV4-1; DNA: TGCGCCAGCAGCCCGGCGGACAGGGTGGACTATGGCTACACCTTC; CDR3: CASSPADRVDYGYTF
size: .; D: .; J: TRBJ2-3; V: TRBV6-4; DNA: TGTGCCAGCAGGCGGACTTCCGGGCCTAGCACAGATACGCAGTATTTT; CDR3: CASRRTSGPSTDTQYF
size: .; D: .; J: TRBJ2-7; V: TRBV27; DNA: TGTGCCAGCAGTTCGGGGTCAACCTACGAGCAGTACTTC; CDR3: CASSSGSTYEQYF
size: .; D: .; J: TRBJ1-1; V: TRBV5-4; DNA: TGTGCCAGCAGCTTGGGAACAGGCATCGGGGCTTTCTTT; CDR3: CASSLGTGIGAFF
size: .; D: TRBD1; J: TRBJ2-7; V: TRBV19; DNA: TGTGCCAGTAGTATAGGGGGGACAGGTCGGTTACTGCAGTACTTC; CDR3: CASSIGGTGRLLQYF
size: .; D: .; J: TRBJ1-5; V: TRBV6-5; DNA: TGTGCCAGCTCTCGAGAAGGGGGTAGACAGCCCCAGCATTTT; CDR3: CASSREGGRQPQHF
size: .; D: TRBD1; J: TRBJ2-2; V: TRBV29-1; DNA: TGCAGCGCAATGACAGGGGCGAAGGGGGAGCTGTTTTTT; CDR3: CSAMTGAKGELFF
size: .; D: TRBD2; J: TRBJ2-7; V: TRBV5-1; DNA: TGCGCCAGCAGCGGCCGGGGGGGAAGCTCCTACGAGCAGTACTTC; CDR3: CASSGRGGSSYEQYF
size: .; D: TRBD2; J: TRBJ2-7; V: TRBV5-1; DNA: TGCGCCAGCAGCTTGACTAGCGGGGTGAGTAGCGAGCAGTACTTC; CDR3: CASSLTSGVSSEQYF
size: .; D: .; J: TRBJ2-3; V: TRBV28; DNA: TGTGCCAGCACGAGCACAGATACGCAGTATTTT; CDR3: CASTSTDTQYF
size: .; D: .; J: TRBJ2-2; V: TRBV19; DNA: TGTGCCAGTAGCCTTACAGGCACCGGGGAGCTGTTTTTT; CDR3: CASSLTGTGELFF
size: .; D: .; J: TRBJ1-4; V: TRBV5-1; DNA: TGCGCCAGCAGCTTACAAGGGGGGGCTAATGAAAAACTGTTTTTT; CDR3: CASSLQGGANEKLFF
size: .; D: .; J: TRBJ1-1; V: TRBV27; DNA: TGTGCCAGCAGTTTACGGAGGGCGCTCATGAACACTGAAGCTTTCTTT; CDR3: CASSLRRALMNTEAFF
size: .; D: TRBD1; J: TRBJ1-1; V: TRBV10-3; DNA: TGTGCCATCAGTGAGGTGACAGGGGCTCGGAACACTGAAGCTTTCTTT; CDR3: CAISEVTGARNTEAFF
size: .; D: .; J: TRBJ2-6; V: TRBV14; DNA: TGTGCCAGCAGCCAACTCTACTCTGGGGCCAACGTCCTGACTTTC; CDR3: CASSQLYSGANVLTF
size: .; D: TRBD1; J: TRBJ2-6; V: TRBV28; DNA: TGTGCCAGCAGTTCGGACAGGGAAACCGCTGGGGCCAACGTCCTGACTTTC; CDR3: CASSSDRETAGANVLTF
size: .; D: TRBD1; J: TRBJ1-2; V: TRBV24-1; DNA: TGTGCCACCAGTGGGGACAGGGGGTCCCTTGGCTACACCTTC; CDR3: CATSGDRGSLGYTF
size: .; D: .; J: TRBJ1-3; V: TRBV13; DNA: TGTGCCAGCAGTTCATGGACATCCTCAAGAGGAAACACCATATATTTT; CDR3: CASSSWTSSRGNTIYF
size: .; D: TRBD1; J: TRBJ1-5; V: TRBV2; DNA: TGTGCCAGCAACCCGGGACAGGGAAACAATCAGCCCCAGCATTTT; CDR3: CASNPGQGNNQPQHF
size: once; D: TRBD2; J: TRBJ2-1; V: TRBV24-1; DNA: TGTGCCACCAGTGGGGCGGGGGGTAACAATGAGCAGTTCTTC; CDR3: CATSGAGGNNEQFF
size: .; D: .; J: TRBJ1-1; V: TRBV10-2; DNA: TGCGCCACCAGAACCCAGGGGAACACTGAAGCTTTCTTT; CDR3: CATRTQGNTEAFF
size: .; D: .; J: TRBJ1-4; V: TRBV19; DNA: TGTGCCAGTAGTACGACCCTCGCACAGGGCCGGAATGAAAAACTGTTTTTT; CDR3: CASSTTLAQGRNEKLFF
size: .; D: .; J: TRBJ1-3; V: TRBV18; DNA: TGTGCCAGCTCACCACCGGGGAGTGGAAACACCATATATTTT; CDR3: CASSPPGSGNTIYF
size: .; D: TRBD2; J: TRBJ2-3; V: TRBV2; DNA: TGTGCCAGCCTAGGGATAGCGGGGAATCATGGGTATTTT; CDR3: CASLGIAGNHGYF
size: .; D: TRBD2; J: TRBJ2-3; V: TRBV9; DNA: TGTGCCAGCAGCGTAGCTAGCGGGAGTTTCACAGATACGCAGTATTTT; CDR3: CASSVASGSFTDTQYF
size: .; D: .; J: TRBJ1-1; V: TRBV5-5; DNA: TGTGCCAGCAGCTTGATGACAGGACCGGCCCCCACGGCTGAAGCTTTCTTT; CDR3: CASSLMTGPAPTAEAFF
size: .; D: .; J: TRBJ1-2; V: TRBV6-5; DNA: TGTGCCAGCAGTTACCCCTCCGGGGCTAACTATGGCTACACCTTC; CDR3: CASSYPSGANYGYTF
size: .; D: TRBD2; J: TRBJ2-1; V: TRBV5-4; DNA: TGTGCCAGCAGCGTCCCACTAGCGGGGGGCCACAATGAGCAGTTCTTC; CDR3: CASSVPLAGGHNEQFF
size: few; D: .; J: TRBJ1-4; V: TRBV5-1; DNA: TGCGCCAGCAGCTCGGCAGGTGCGACTAATGAAAAACTGTTTTTT; CDR3: CASSSAGATNEKLFF
size: .; D: .; J: TRBJ1-2; V: TRBV7-8; DNA: TGTGCCAGCAGCTTCACAGCCGCGTTAGACTACACCTTC; CDR3: CASSFTAALDYTF
size: .; D: .; J: TRBJ1-5; V: TRBV4-1; DNA: TGCGCCAGCAGCCAAGATAGGGGGGGGCAGCCCCAGCATTTT; CDR3: CASSQDRGGQPQHF
size: .; D: .; J: TRBJ2-2; V: TRBV27; DNA: TGTGCCAGCAGATTAAGGTCTAGTCAGGGGGAGCTGTTTTTT; CDR3: CASRLRSSQGELFF
size: .; D: TRBD1; J: TRBJ2-3; V: TRBV7-3; DNA: TGTGCCAGCAGCTTAATGGGACAGAGCACAGATACGCAGTATTTT; CDR3: CASSLMGQSTDTQYF
size: .; D: .; J: TRBJ1-2; V: TRBV18; DNA: TGTGCCAGCTCACCGACAGTTAACTATGGCTACACCTTC; CDR3: CASSPTVNYGYTF
size: .; D: .; J: TRBJ2-5; V: TRBV13; DNA: TGTGCCAGCAGCTTAGCCCGGGAGCAAGAGACCCAGTACTTC; CDR3: CASSLAREQETQYF
size: many; D: .; J: TRBJ1-1; V: TRBV16; DNA: TGTGCCAGCAGCGAACAGGGAGCCAACACTGAAGCTTTCTTT; CDR3: CASSEQGANTEAFF
size: .; D: .; J: TRBJ2-3; V: TRBV30; DNA: TGTGCCTGGAGTAACTCCAAGGGGGATACGCAGTATTTT; CDR3: CAWSNSKGDTQYF
size: .; D: TRBD1; J: TRBJ1-2; V: TRBV9; DNA: TGTGCCAGCAGCGTAGTACCGGGACAGGGTATTGAAGGCTACACCTTC; CDR3: CASSVVPGQGIEGYTF
size: .; D: TRBD2; J: TRBJ2-3; V: TRBV7-3; DNA: TGTGCCAGCAGCTTATCCTACAATAGCGGGGCCAGCACAGATACGCAGTATTTT; CDR3: CASSLSYNSGASTDTQYF
size: few; D: .; J: TRBJ2-3; V: TRBV9; DNA: TGTGCCAGCAGCGCGGACTTCTCTAGCACAGATACGCAGTATTTT; CDR3: CASSADFSSTDTQYF